These T cell receptor beta chains were read from a single sample in a study of beta chain features in type 1 diabetes. Profiling relied on immunoSEQ multiplex PCR, and the TCRdb table lists in-frame clones only, not all of them. In the table there are about 340,000 clones, about a tenth of which are singletons. Sequences were obtained from central memory CD4+ T cells from blood. The receptors were sampled from a man in his thirties or forties with type 1 diabetes. CDR3s leave out the opening cysteine and the closing phenylalanine or tryptophan. Each record gives: V gene, J gene, CDR3 length, D gene, CDR3 protein. A D gene is named only where the DNA matches it firmly.

>TRBV19|TRBJ2-1|11|TRBD2
ASRGDYNNEQF
>TRBV6-5|TRBJ1-1|12|.
ASSYVRVNTEAF
>TRBV6-5|TRBJ2-5|9|.
ASRRQETQY
>TRBV7-2|TRBJ2-5|14|TRBD2
ASSPGLAGGGETQY
>TRBV18|TRBJ1-2|11|.
ASSHDGNYGYT
>TRBV6-5|TRBJ1-2|11|TRBD1
ASSYDRGYGYT
>TRBV11-2|TRBJ1-2|11|TRBD1
ASSLGTDYGYT
>TRBV7-2|TRBJ2-3|12|TRBD2
ASHIGGASDTQY
>TRBV5-1|TRBJ1-2|12|TRBD1
ASSAGQGGNGYT
>TRBV28|TRBJ2-1|9|.
ASSFQDGSI
>TRBV7-6|TRBJ2-1|12|TRBD2
ASSLTGGPDEQF
>TRBV4-3|TRBJ1-2|11|.
ASSPSRDYGYT
>TRBV15|TRBJ2-5|13|.
ATSRPSGSGETQY
>TRBV11-2|TRBJ1-4|12|.
ASSLEERGEKLF
>TRBV4-3|TRBJ1-5|16|.
ASSQDLSRGSLGQPQH
>TRBV28|TRBJ1-2|8|.
ASSRGGYT
>TRBV27|TRBJ1-5|11|.
ASSLSAYQPQH
>TRBV6-5|TRBJ2-7|10|.
ASRGYSYEQY
>TRBV11-2|TRBJ1-2|13|.
ASSLDSGPHYGYT
>TRBV5-6|TRBJ2-1|13|.
ASSLGQAIYNEQF
>TRBV10-3|TRBJ2-5|11|TRBD1
AISPTGRETQY
>TRBV11-2|TRBJ2-5|13|.
ASSLDLAGQETQY
>TRBV5-6|TRBJ2-3|13|TRBD2
ASSLGTSSADTQY
>TRBV9|TRBJ2-1|13|.
ASSGRVVTVNEQF
>TRBV9|TRBJ1-1|12|.
ASSVDRVSAEAF
>TRBV5-1|TRBJ1-3|13|TRBD1
ASSIQTGAGNTIY
>TRBV5-1|TRBJ2-2|11|.
ASSWQGAGELF
>TRBV5-1|TRBJ1-2|14|TRBD1
ASSLGRGREAYGYT
>TRBV15|TRBJ2-1|10|.
ATSRAYNEQF
>TRBV19|TRBJ1-1|13|.
ASSMIEGGNTEAF
>TRBV6-6|TRBJ2-7|10|.
ASRAGSYEQY
>TRBV6-6|TRBJ2-3|14|.
ASSRSGRAPTDTQY
>TRBV4-3|TRBJ2-3|13|TRBD2
ASSQDMGLADTQY
>TRBV18|TRBJ2-7|12|TRBD1
ASSLTGGSYEQY
>TRBV7-6|TRBJ2-7|14|TRBD1
ASSPGAGTGVREQY
>TRBV5-8|TRBJ2-3|13|.
ASSPLAGSTDTQY
>TRBV7-2|TRBJ2-3|12|TRBD2
ASSTSASTDTQY
>TRBV6-1|TRBJ2-7|12|.
ASSEGEGAYEQY
>TRBV2|TRBJ2-3|12|TRBD1
ASGGTGGTDTQY
>TRBV7-2|TRBJ1-2|13|.
ASRTSVTTAYGYT
>TRBV28|TRBJ2-4|11|.
ASSQGPEDIQY
>TRBV6-5|TRBJ2-5|12|TRBD1
ASSYNRGGETQY
>TRBV5-1|TRBJ2-7|14|.
ASSPQLQNVGVEQY
>TRBV27|TRBJ1-2|11|TRBD1
ASSLVRGGGYT
>TRBV9|TRBJ1-4|13|.
ASSVSLTTNEKLF
>TRBV9|TRBJ1-3|13|.
ASSVGEGTGNTIY
>TRBV29-1|TRBJ1-1|11|.
SVEGGTNTEAF
>TRBV2|TRBJ1-5|10|.
ATSGRDQPQH
>TRBV5-1|TRBJ1-2|12|TRBD1
ASSSEGGIYGYT
>TRBV11-2|TRBJ1-2|10|.
ASSRTKRGYT
>TRBV7-2|TRBJ2-3|12|.
ASSLGLGPDTQY
>TRBV7-9|TRBJ2-1|14|TRBD2
ASSLGGGISYNEQF
>TRBV4-3|TRBJ1-5|14|.
ASSQDWRAPGQPQH
>TRBV29-1|TRBJ2-1|11|TRBD1
SAGTTGNVEQF
>TRBV27|TRBJ1-6|12|.
ASSLSFNRSPLH
>TRBV29-1|TRBJ1-5|12|TRBD1
SVADRGLDQPQH
>TRBV2|TRBJ2-5|12|.
ASSEGGRRETQY
>TRBV4-3|TRBJ2-3|14|.
ASSHEIGGSTDTQY
>TRBV10-3|TRBJ2-7|11|.
AISESMGFEQY